A single sample gave rise to the 7 T cell receptor beta chains below, sequenced in a study of prognosis after radiotherapy for stage I lung cancer. Two rounds of multiplex PCR amplified TCR beta CDR3 from genomic DNA. Primers targeting each individual TRBV and TRBJ gene were applied in first-round PCR. TCRdb reprocessed the multiplex PCR reads via MiXCR and lists one record per CDR3 protein. The data hold around 51,000 distinct CDR3 sequences, with under 45% observed a single time. This sample comprised PBMCs, obtained before or after stereotactic body radiation therapy (not recorded which). The receptor source for this set is a donor at least 50 years old with non-small cell lung cancer.

With respect to this clonotype: A read error may account for a junction end that differs from germline. This chain connects TRBV6-9 to TRBJ2-1; D gene ambiguous. Germline V gives CDR1 MNHGY, CDR2 SVAAGI. There are 16 residues in the CDR3. CDR3 DNA: TGTGCCAGCAGTTACAGGTCATGGAGCTCCTGCAATGAGCAGTTCTTC. The encoded protein is CASSYRSWSSCNEQFF.

This clonotype is medium-sized in the sample. The chain employs TRBV30 and TRBJ2-2; D is unresolved. The V and J ends lost 2 bases and 8 bases respectively, with 9 bases between them. Germline V gene lookup returns CDR1 GTSNPN and CDR2 SVGIG (reference sequence). CDR3 length: 12 residues. The CDR3 DNA is TGTGCCTGGAGTAATGGAGCTGGGGAGCTGTTTTTT. This translates into CAWSNGAGELFF.

There are many counts of this clonotype. The V and J genes are TRBV4-3 and TRBJ2-5; a possible D gene is TRBD1 (6 bases). Germline V gene sequence: CDR1 LGHNA, CDR2 YSLEER. The V gene lost 3 bases and the J gene lost 7 bases, with 12 bases spanning the gap. This CDR3 is 13 amino acids long. Here the CDR3 reads CASSQGASGTQYF. Here the CDR3 DNA reads TGCGCCAGCAGCCAGGGGGCCTCCGGGACCCAGTACTTC.

This clonotype showed up just a few times. V gene TRBV29-1 combines with J gene TRBJ2-5; 9 positions agree with TRBD1. Germline assignment: CDR1 SQVTM and CDR2 ANQGSEA. The CDR3 consists of 13 residues. V dropped 7 bases and J dropped 7; count of bases not matched to a gene: 10. The CDR3 coding sequence is TGCAGCGCACTGGACAGGGGAGGCGGGACCCAGTACTTC. Its protein product is CSALDRGGGTQYF.

This clonotype showed up many times. The chain has TRBV19 and TRBJ2-2; the D gene is possibly TRBD2 (5 bases). Between the trimmed V and J ends, which lost 5 bases and 1 base, there was a span of 11 bases. Germline lookup yields CDR1 LNHDA and CDR2 SQIVND (reference sequence). The CDR3 totals 15 residues. The CDR3 spells CASSLLAMNTGELFF. DNA for the CDR3: TGTGCCAGTAGTTTATTAGCGATGAACACCGGGGAGCTGTTTTTT.

This clonotype was picked up a small number of times. The CDR3 coding sequence is TGTGCCAGCAGCCTACAGGGGGAGACCCAGTACTTC. It yields the protein CASSLQGETQYF. The V call is TRBV7-9, the J call TRBJ2-5; 7 positions agree with TRBD1. Germline CDR1 is SEHNR and CDR2 is FQNEAQ (reference sequence). The CDR3 has 12 residues. The trim removed 5 bases at V and 5 bases at J, leaving 2 bases unmatched.

There are many counts of this clonotype. The chain combines TRBV6-1 with TRBJ2-1, with D perhaps matching TRBD1 or TRBD2 (5 bases each). The CDR3 loop spans 15 amino acids. Germline V CDR1 and CDR2: MNHNS, SASEGT. V lost 5 bases, J lost 8 bases, and 19 bases lay in between. The CDR3 coding sequence is TGTGCCAGCAGTACGCCGGGACCCCCTGGGGATGAGCAGTTCTTC. Its protein is CASSTPGPPGDEQFF.